This T cell receptor beta chain was recovered during a study of blood T cell repertoires in COVID-19. Study at large: Researchers got acute and convalescent COVID-19 samples from the United States, Italy and Spain.

Germline V gene lookup returns CDR1 LNHDA and CDR2 SQIVND (reference sequence). Unmatched junction bases numbered 6, after V lost 4 bases and J lost 0 bases. There are 16 residues in the CDR3. Original handling: Estimates of nucleated cell counts were drawn from the amplification of reference gene primers. Produced via immunoSEQ multiplex PCR; TCRdb's table is partial and in-frame only. V, J and clone size derive from that table, while D and trimming were established from the DNA sequence. The table includes approximately 470,000 clones, about 85% detected once. Those who participated ranged in age from roughly 18 to 90 years and resided in some 24 US areas.

The sequencing input was PBMCs or T cells enriched from blood (not recorded which). V and J are TRBV19 and TRBJ2-1; 7 nucleotides agree with TRBD2. The clonotype originates from a woman aged 18-29 years who had recovered from COVID-19. The CDR3 sequence: CASSSQRGSSYNEQFF. The CDR3 DNA follows: TGTGCCAGTAGTAGCCAGCGGGGTAGCTCCTACAATGAGCAGTTCTTC.